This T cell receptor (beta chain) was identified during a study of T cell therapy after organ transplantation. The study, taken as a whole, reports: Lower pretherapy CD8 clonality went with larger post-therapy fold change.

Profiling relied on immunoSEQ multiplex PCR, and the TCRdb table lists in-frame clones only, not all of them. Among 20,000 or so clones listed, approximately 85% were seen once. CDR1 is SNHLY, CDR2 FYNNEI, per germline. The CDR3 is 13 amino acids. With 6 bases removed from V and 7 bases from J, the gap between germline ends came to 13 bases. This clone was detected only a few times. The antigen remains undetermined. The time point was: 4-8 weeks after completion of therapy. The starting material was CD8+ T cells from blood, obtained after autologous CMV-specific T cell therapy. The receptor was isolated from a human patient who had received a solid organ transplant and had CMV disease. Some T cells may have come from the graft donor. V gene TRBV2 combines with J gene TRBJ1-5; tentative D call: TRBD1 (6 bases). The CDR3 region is CASSVTQGQPQHF. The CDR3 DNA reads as TGTGCCAGCAGCGTTACACAGGGACAGCCCCAGCATTTT.